This entry lists 18 T cell receptor beta chains sequenced from one sample in a study of T cell changes during pregnancy in multiple sclerosis. Measured with immunoSEQ multiplex PCR; TCRdb has only the in-frame clones, and not every one. The table shows 50,000 to 75,000 clones, with roughly 91% occurring only once. The sample was peripheral blood, taken after pregnancy. These TCRs come from a female donor in good health, enrolled as a control in a pregnancy study.

The chain combines TRBV7-3 with TRBJ2-3, with 7 nucleotides matching TRBD2. Per the germline V gene, CDR1 is SGHTA and CDR2 is FQGTGA. The ends lost 2 bases at V and 2 bases at J; junction bases unmatched: 4. The CDR3 runs 15 residues. The CDR3 protein is CASSLGGGITDTQYF. In DNA, the CDR3 is TGTGCCAGCAGCTTAGGCGGGGGTATCACAGATACGCAGTATTTT.

The chain has TRBV9 and TRBJ1-6; TRBD1 agrees at 7 bases. Germline V lookup: CDR1 SGDLS, CDR2 YYNGEE. The junction had 0 bases not matched to a gene; V was cut back by 0 bases and J by 0 bases. The CDR3 runs 16 residues. The CDR3 reads CASSVGDSSYNSPLHF. DNA of the CDR3: TGTGCCAGCAGCGTAGGGGACAGCTCCTATAATTCACCCCTCCACTTT.

This clone was detected only once. The chain joins TRBV6-5 to TRBJ2-1; 8 positions match TRBD2. This CDR3 region has 15 residues. The J segment lost 5 bases and the V segment lost 1 base, leaving 4 bases of the junction unmatched. Germline lookup yields CDR1 MNHEY and CDR2 SVGAGI. CDR3 loop: CASSYLAGGNNEQFF. CDR3 nucleotides: TGTGCCAGCAGTTACTTGGCGGGGGGTAACAATGAGCAGTTCTTC.

The chain employs TRBV5-1 and TRBJ2-5, with TRBD2 matching over 7 bases. The V segment lost 0 bases and the J segment 3 bases; nucleotides outside the gene matches: 14. This CDR3 comprises 18 residues. CDR1 and CDR2 (germline): SGHRS, YFSETQ. CDR3 sequence reads: CASSLAGPAGGGKETQYF. Here the CDR3 DNA reads TGCGCCAGCAGCTTGGCTGGTCCAGCTGGCGGGGGAAAAGAGACCCAGTACTTC.

The chain is built from TRBV4-3 and TRBJ1-1, with D possibly TRBD1 on 6 matching bases. With 3 bases removed from V and 8 bases from J, the gap between germline ends came to 16 bases. This CDR3 comprises 14 residues. Per germline, CDR1 LGHNA and CDR2 YSLEER. CDR3 sequence: CASSQERQVLEAFF. The CDR3 nucleotides are TGCGCCAGCAGCCAGGAGCGACAGGTTCTGGAAGCTTTCTTT.

V and J are TRBV7-3 and TRBJ2-3; D gene unclear. Germline V gene sequence: CDR1 SGHTA, CDR2 FQGTGA. V lost 6 bases, J lost 0 bases, and 10 bases lay in between. This CDR3 contains 14 residues. The DNA of the CDR3 is TGTGCCAGCAGTCCGACTCATAGCACAGATACGCAGTATTTT. This sequence encodes CASSPTHSTDTQYF.

This chain links TRBV30 with TRBJ1-2, with 9 positions matching TRBD1. The CDR3 has 13 amino acids. Germline lookup yields CDR1 GTSNPN and CDR2 SVGIG (reference sequence). After removal of 4 bases from V and 7 bases from J, the junction contained 7 bases not matched to a gene. DNA for the CDR3: TGTGCCTGGACGGGGGGACAGGGAAGTGGCTACACCTTC. Amino acid sequence: CAWTGGQGSGYTF.

The chain recombines TRBV4-2 with TRBJ2-3, with 8 bases lining up with TRBD2. The V and J ends lost 2 bases and 2 bases, in that order; junction bases with no gene match: 9. The CDR3 totals 17 residues. Germline V CDR1 and CDR2: LGHNA, YNFKEQ. In DNA, the CDR3 is TGTGCCAGCAGCCAATTCGGGGGGGAAACCGACACAGATACGCAGTATTTT. It codes for CASSQFGGETDTDTQYF.

This sequence joins TRBV19 and TRBJ1-5, with D maybe TRBD1 (5 bases). Trimming removed 1 base at V and 1 base at J, with 8 bases between. Germline assignment: CDR1 LNHDA and CDR2 SQIVND (reference sequence). The CDR3 length is 15 residues. The CDR3 here is CASSIGGGSNQPQHF. CDR3 DNA: TGTGCCAGTAGTATAGGCGGGGGAAGCAATCAGCCCCAGCATTTT.

There are a few counts of this clone. J is TRBJ1-2 and V is TRBV19, with D unresolved. The CDR3 extends over 12 amino acids. CDR1 is LNHDA and CDR2 is SQIVND in the germline V gene (reference sequence). The ends were cut back, 4 bases at V and 5 bases at J, with 8 bases in the middle. The CDR3 here is CASSTREYGYTF. CDR3 nucleotide sequence: TGTGCCAGTAGTACCCGGGAGTATGGCTACACCTTC.

The chain carries TRBV25-1 and TRBJ2-3; 10 bases align to TRBD1. From germline, CDR1 is MGHDK and CDR2 SYGVNS. The CDR3 covers 15 residues. The V gene end was trimmed by 6 bases and the J gene end by 1 base; junction bases not matched to a gene: 4. The CDR3 loop is CASSGGQGGTDTQYF. CDR3 DNA: TGTGCCAGCAGCGGAGGACAGGGGGGCACAGATACGCAGTATTTT.

The chain has TRBV9 and TRBJ2-2; 10 bases are shared with TRBD1. J gave up 2 bases and V 0 bases, and 4 bases lay outside the gene matches. This CDR3 contains 17 residues. Germline V lookup: CDR1 SGDLS, CDR2 YYNGEE. The CDR3 protein is CASSVEDRGTNTGELFF. The CDR3 DNA follows: TGTGCCAGCAGCGTAGAGGACAGGGGGACTAACACCGGGGAGCTGTTTTTT.

This chain joins TRBV7-8 and TRBJ1-6, with 10 bases aligning to TRBD1. The germline CDR1 and CDR2 sequences are SGHVS and FQNEAQ. This CDR3 has 15 residues. Germline trimming cut 5 bases from V and 9 bases from J; bases unmatched to any gene: 7. CDR3 sequence reads: CASSARQGARSPLHF. In DNA form, the CDR3 reads TGTGCCAGCAGCGCACGACAGGGGGCACGTTCACCCCTCCACTTT.

The chain employs TRBV9 and TRBJ2-1, with 10 bases fitting TRBD1. With V trimmed by 2 bases and J by 7 bases, 6 bases remained unmatched. Germline CDR1 is SGDLS and CDR2 is YYNGEE. This CDR3 is 15 amino acids long. Here the CDR3 reads CASSVTGQGENEQFF. The DNA of the CDR3 is TGTGCCAGCAGCGTCACTGGACAGGGGGAAAATGAGCAGTTCTTC.

A few counts support this clone. V and J are TRBV11-3 and TRBJ1-1; possible D gene TRBD1, 6 bases. Germline-derived CDR1 and CDR2 are SGHNT and YENEEA. Between the trimmed V and J ends, which lost 5 bases and 1 base, there was a span of 11 bases. The CDR3 contains 14 residues. The chain's CDR3 is CASSLGHSNTEAFF. The CDR3 nucleotides read TGTGCCAGCAGCCTGGGACACTCGAACACTGAAGCTTTCTTT. Drawing the rest from reference TRBV11-3 and TRBJ1-1, the complete variable domain is EAGVVQSPRYKIIEKKQPVAFWCNPISGHNTLYWYLQNLGQGPELLIRYENEEAVDDSQLPKDRFSAERLKGVDSTLKIQPAELGDSAVYLCASSLGHSNTEAFFGQGTRLTVV.

This clone has only one observation. The chain employs TRBV4-3 and TRBJ2-1; maybe TRBD1 (5 bases). CDR3 length: 15 amino acids. The germline gives CDR1 LGHNA, CDR2 YSLEER. Trimming stripped 1 base from V and 0 bases from J, with 7 bases between. The CDR3 nucleotides read TGCGCCAGCAGCCAAGTGGGGCGCTCCTACAATGAGCAGTTCTTC. As protein: CASSQVGRSYNEQFF.

The chain combines TRBV5-8 with TRBJ2-5, with 7 bases aligning to TRBD1. The CDR3 sequence is 14 residues long. Germline V CDR1 and CDR2: SGHTS, YDEGEE. V shed 1 base, J shed 5 bases, and the junction held 5 bases outside the gene matches. The CDR3 is CASSLWDSPETQYF. CDR3 nucleotides: TGTGCCAGCAGCTTGTGGGACAGCCCGGAGACCCAGTACTTC.

The rearrangement uses TRBV27 and TRBJ2-7; 7 bases line up with TRBD1. Germline lookup yields CDR1 MNHEY and CDR2 SMNVEV (reference sequence). Trimming cost V 6 bases and J 1 base; bases outside gene matches: 6. CDR3 length equals 14 residues. CDR3 sequence: CASSETGISYEQYF. The CDR3 DNA reads TGTGCCAGCAGCGAGACAGGGATTTCCTACGAGCAGTACTTC.